These T cell receptor beta chains were read from a single sample in a study of OX40 agonist ivuxolimab in advanced cancers. Data came from immunoSEQ multiplex PCR; TCRdb stores just in-frame clones and leaves some out. The table shows roughly 55,000 clones, with approximately 80% occurring only once. Sample: CD4+ or CD8+ T cells sorted from blood, taken in a trial of the OX40 agonist ivuxolimab. All receptors come from an adult with an advanced solid tumor such as melanoma, head and neck, liver or kidney cancer. Both conserved end residues are part of each CDR3. The order of the fields is J gene, V gene, D gene, clone size, CDR3 DNA, CDR3 protein. A D gene is named only where the DNA matches it firmly. Clone size is shown for a subset of rows, as once, few, many or a class of expanded clone.

J gene: TRBJ2-7; V gene: TRBV28; D gene: -; clone size: -; CDR3 DNA: TGTGCCAGCAGTTTTACGGGGGGCCCCTACGAGCAGTACTTC; CDR3 protein: CASSFTGGPYEQYF
J gene: TRBJ1-2; V gene: TRBV2; D gene: -; clone size: -; CDR3 DNA: TGTGCCAGCAGTGAAGGGTTGGACGGCTACACCTTC; CDR3 protein: CASSEGLDGYTF
J gene: TRBJ1-5; V gene: TRBV15; D gene: -; clone size: -; CDR3 DNA: TGTGCCACCAGCAAAGAGGGTCGGGGGCGGCAGCCCCAGCATTTT; CDR3 protein: CATSKEGRGRQPQHF
J gene: TRBJ1-2; V gene: TRBV7-2; D gene: TRBD1; clone size: -; CDR3 DNA: TGTGCCAGCAGCTTAACAAGAGCCGGACAGGGGGGTGGCTACACCTTC; CDR3 protein: CASSLTRAGQGGGYTF
J gene: TRBJ1-3; V gene: TRBV23-1; D gene: -; clone size: -; CDR3 DNA: TGCGCCAGCAGTCAATCGGGGCGGGGCTCCGGAAACACCATATATTTT; CDR3 protein: CASSQSGRGSGNTIYF
J gene: TRBJ1-6; V gene: TRBV6-5; D gene: TRBD1; clone size: -; CDR3 DNA: TGTGCCAGCAGTTACACCCGACAGGGGAATTCACCCCTCCACTTT; CDR3 protein: CASSYTRQGNSPLHF
J gene: TRBJ2-7; V gene: TRBV5-8; D gene: TRBD1; clone size: -; CDR3 DNA: TGTGCCAGCAGCTCGGACAGGGGGTGGTCCTACGAGCAGTACTTC; CDR3 protein: CASSSDRGWSYEQYF
J gene: TRBJ1-6; V gene: TRBV6-4; D gene: -; clone size: -; CDR3 DNA: TGTGCCAGCAGTCTCCAGCCCCACTCACCCCTCCACTTT; CDR3 protein: CASSLQPHSPLHF
J gene: TRBJ2-1; V gene: TRBV28; D gene: -; clone size: -; CDR3 DNA: TGTGGCCAGCAGTTTAAAGTACACTACAATGAGCAGTTCTTC; CDR3 protein: CGQQFKVHYNEQFF
J gene: TRBJ2-7; V gene: TRBV10-3; D gene: TRBD1; clone size: once; CDR3 DNA: TGTGCCTCATCGGGACAGGGGACCTACGAGCAGTACTTC; CDR3 protein: CASSGQGTYEQYF
J gene: TRBJ2-1; V gene: TRBV27; D gene: -; clone size: once; CDR3 DNA: TGTGCCAGCAGTTTAGCGGCGGGGGCTTCCTACAATGAGCAGTTCTTC; CDR3 protein: CASSLAAGASYNEQFF
J gene: TRBJ1-5; V gene: TRBV18; D gene: -; clone size: few; CDR3 DNA: TGTGCCAGCTCACCCACCTTTGGGCAGGGAAATCAGCCCCAGCATTTT; CDR3 protein: CASSPTFGQGNQPQHF
J gene: TRBJ2-3; V gene: TRBV6-5; D gene: -; clone size: -; CDR3 DNA: TGTGCCAGCAGTGGGCCGGTAGGCCACACAGATACGCAGTATTTT; CDR3 protein: CASSGPVGHTDTQYF
J gene: TRBJ1-2; V gene: TRBV9; D gene: -; clone size: -; CDR3 DNA: TGTGCCAGCAGCGTTGCTGCCACAGGAAACTATGGCTACACCTTC; CDR3 protein: CASSVAATGNYGYTF
J gene: TRBJ1-1; V gene: TRBV7-8; D gene: TRBD1; clone size: -; CDR3 DNA: TGTGCCAGCAGCTCGGGACAGGGTAGGACCACTGAAGCTTTCTTT; CDR3 protein: CASSSGQGRTTEAFF
J gene: TRBJ2-5; V gene: TRBV7-2; D gene: TRBD1; clone size: -; CDR3 DNA: TGTGCCAGCAGCCGGGACAGCCACCAAGAGACCCAGTACTTC; CDR3 protein: CASSRDSHQETQYF
J gene: TRBJ2-5; V gene: TRBV27; D gene: -; clone size: once; CDR3 DNA: TGTGCCACGTCAAAAGGGTCCGGAGCCGAGCTGGGGACCCAGTACTTC; CDR3 protein: CATSKGSGAELGTQYF
J gene: TRBJ1-1; V gene: TRBV18; D gene: -; clone size: few; CDR3 DNA: TGTGCCAGCTCACCACCGGCATTGAACACTGAAGCTTTCTTT; CDR3 protein: CASSPPALNTEAFF
J gene: TRBJ2-1; V gene: TRBV19; D gene: TRBD1; clone size: few; CDR3 DNA: TGTGCCAGTAGGACACAGGGGGCTTTCGACAATGAGCAGTTCTTC; CDR3 protein: CASRTQGAFDNEQFF
J gene: TRBJ2-3; V gene: TRBV19; D gene: -; clone size: -; CDR3 DNA: TGTGCCAGTAGTATAGGAGGGGCATCCGATAGCACAGATACGCAGTATTTT; CDR3 protein: CASSIGGASDSTDTQYF
J gene: TRBJ2-5; V gene: TRBV4-3; D gene: TRBD2; clone size: -; CDR3 DNA: TGCGCCAGCAGCCAAGTTAAGGCTAGCGGGGGTGAGACCCAGTACTTC; CDR3 protein: CASSQVKASGGETQYF
J gene: TRBJ1-3; V gene: TRBV2; D gene: TRBD1; clone size: once; CDR3 DNA: TGTGCCAGCAGCCACAGTGGGACAGGGGCTGGAAACACCATATATTTT; CDR3 protein: CASSHSGTGAGNTIYF
J gene: TRBJ1-2; V gene: TRBV2; D gene: TRBD1; clone size: -; CDR3 DNA: TGTGCCAGCAGTGATCGACAGGGCAACTATGGCTACACCTTC; CDR3 protein: CASSDRQGNYGYTF
J gene: TRBJ2-2; V gene: TRBV27; D gene: -; clone size: many; CDR3 DNA: TGTGCCAGCAGTCCCCGATCCACTAGGACCTCGAACACCGGGGAGCTGTTTTTT; CDR3 protein: CASSPRSTRTSNTGELFF
J gene: TRBJ2-3; V gene: TRBV5-4; D gene: -; clone size: -; CDR3 DNA: TGTGCCAGCAGCTTGGCTGGTCTAGCTGGAGATACGCAGTATTTT; CDR3 protein: CASSLAGLAGDTQYF
J gene: TRBJ2-7; V gene: TRBV29-1; D gene: TRBD1; clone size: -; CDR3 DNA: TGCAGCGTTGAAGACGGTCGAGACAGGGGGCAGTACTTC; CDR3 protein: CSVEDGRDRGQYF
J gene: TRBJ2-2; V gene: TRBV7-6; D gene: TRBD1; clone size: -; CDR3 DNA: TGTGCCAGCAGCGGAGGGACAGGAGGGTTCACCGGGGAGCTGTTTTTT; CDR3 protein: CASSGGTGGFTGELFF
J gene: TRBJ2-7; V gene: TRBV14; D gene: -; clone size: -; CDR3 DNA: TGTGCCAGCAGCCAAGCATACGGCGGAATCTACGAGCAGTACTTC; CDR3 protein: CASSQAYGGIYEQYF